This T cell receptor (beta chain) was identified in a study of blood T cell repertoires in COVID-19. Here immunoSEQ multiplex PCR was the method, and the copy in TCRdb shows in-frame clones only, minus some. The table lists about 330,000 clones, 88% of them singletons, with under 5% in the top ten. The CDR3 has 15 residues. Trimming removed 2 bases from V and 6 bases from J; junction bases left unmatched: 6. Per germline, CDR1 SGHVS and CDR2 FQNEAQ. This receptor was obtained from a woman aged 50 to 60 with active or convalescent COVID-19. The sequenced sample was peripheral blood. The chain combines TRBV7-8 with TRBJ2-1; 8 bases line up with TRBD2. CDR3 region: CASSLIRGGFNEQFF. DNA for the CDR3: TGTGCCAGCAGCTTAATCCGGGGGGGTTTCAATGAGCAGTTCTTC. Drawing the rest from reference TRBV7-8 and TRBJ2-1, the complete variable domain is GAGVSQSPRYKVAKRGQDVALRCDPISGHVSLFWYQQALGQGPEFLTYFQNEAQLDKSGLPSDRFFAERPEGSVSTLKIQRTQQEDSAVYLCASSLIRGGFNEQFFGPGTRLTVL.